These 31 T cell receptor beta chains originate from one sample sequenced in a study of CD8 T cells in ankylosing spondylitis. One entry per CDR3 protein, called by TCRdb with MiXCR from the 5' RACE reads. The table includes more than 20,000 distinct CDR3 sequences, around 13% detected once. The sequencing sample was made of blood. Receptors originate from a male donor with ankylosing spondylitis or in good health (not recorded which).

This clonotype was counted only a few times. This chain links TRBV20-1 with TRBJ2-3, with D uncertain. Trimming shortened V by 1 base and J by 1 base, and 9 bases separated the two germline ends. The germline V gene has CDR1 DFQATT and CDR2 SNEGSKA (reference sequence). The CDR3 covers 14 residues. DNA of the CDR3: TGCAGTGCTAGAGGTGGCAAGCGCACAGATACGCAGTATTTT. Protein sequence: CSARGGKRTDTQYF.

J is TRBJ2-2 and V is TRBV2; D may be TRBD1 (5 bases). The CDR3 totals 18 residues. V shed 3 bases and J shed 0 bases, with 17 bases lying between them. Germline assignment: CDR1 SNHLY and CDR2 FYNNEI. The chain's CDR3 is CASSDGARQLTNTGELFF. CDR3 coding DNA: TGTGCCAGCAGTGATGGGGCAAGACAGCTAACGAACACCGGGGAGCTGTTTTTT.

This clonotype has just a few counts. The J gene is TRBJ2-1, the V gene TRBV6-2 or TRBV6-3; D might be TRBD2 (5 bases). Trimming cost V 6 bases and J 7 bases, with 13 bases left between them. The CDR3 is 13 residues long. CDR1 and CDR2 from the germline V gene are MNHEY and SVGEGT. CDR3 coding DNA: TGTGCCAGCAGGGAGGTAGATCTAAATGAGCAGTTCTTC. Translated, it gives CASREVDLNEQFF.

This chain uses TRBV28 with TRBJ2-7; possible D gene TRBD1, 6 bases. Germline assignment: CDR1 MDHEN and CDR2 SYDVKM. The CDR3 is made up of 12 amino acids. V lost 6 bases and J 8 bases, leaving 14 bases between the germline ends. CDR3 region: CASSIGQSKQYF. CDR3 nucleotides: TGTGCCAGCAGCATTGGACAGTCTAAGCAGTACTTC.

This clonotype has more than one count but fewer than ten. The V and J genes are TRBV4-2 and TRBJ2-2; 10 positions match TRBD2. This CDR3 has 18 amino acids. Germline lookup yields CDR1 LGHNA and CDR2 YNFKEQ. Trimming took 0 bases from V and 6 from J; bases not matched to a gene: 10. The CDR3 sequence is CASSQDSRGSGRPGELFF. For the CDR3, the DNA is TGTGCCAGCAGCCAAGATAGCCGGGGTAGCGGGAGGCCCGGGGAGCTGTTTTTT.

This rearrangement joins TRBV14 to TRBJ2-5; D remains unclear. Germline-derived CDR1 and CDR2 are SGHDN and FVKESK. Deletions cut 3 bases from V and 5 bases from J, with 7 bases between. The CDR3 extends over 12 amino acids. CDR3 coding DNA: TGTGCCAGCAGCCAGAGCCGCGAGACCCAGTACTTC. This codes for CASSQSRETQYF.

This clonotype was seen many times. The chain carries TRBV12-3 or TRBV12-4 and TRBJ2-5; D not certain. The CDR3 has 14 residues. Trimming shortened V by 0 bases and J by 2 bases, and 7 bases separated the two germline ends. The CDR3 is CASSLAPRQETQYF. The CDR3 bases are TGTGCCAGCAGTTTAGCCCCCAGACAAGAGACCCAGTACTTC.

This clonotype was counted between two and nine times. The rearrangement uses TRBV29-1 and TRBJ2-3; 9 nucleotides align to TRBD1. This CDR3 has 14 amino acids. CDR1 is SQVTM, CDR2 ANQGSEA, per germline. With 6 bases clipped from V and 6 bases from J, the junction kept 10 bases outside the gene matches. The CDR3 nucleotides read TGCAGCGTGGATGGGGGACAGGGAGGCGATACGCAGTATTTT. It codes for CSVDGGQGGDTQYF.

This chain connects TRBV7-9 to TRBJ2-2; 10 positions agree with TRBD1. J was trimmed by 3 bases and V by 5 bases; bases with no gene match: 9. The CDR3 length is 17 residues. Germline V gene lookup returns CDR1 SEHNR and CDR2 FQNEAQ (reference sequence). CDR3: CASSIRTGGVDTGELFF. The DNA of the CDR3 is TGTGCCAGCAGCATCCGGACAGGGGGTGTGGACACCGGGGAGCTGTTTTTT.

This clonotype was observed many times. This chain joins TRBV20-1 and TRBJ2-1; a weak D match, TRBD2 (5 bases). Trimming shortened V by 2 bases and J by 1 base, and 12 bases separated the two germline ends. This CDR3 contains 15 residues. Germline lookup yields CDR1 DFQATT and CDR2 SNEGSKA (reference sequence). This CDR3 is CSARRLGSSYNEQFF. CDR3 DNA sequence: TGCAGTGCTAGAAGGTTAGGGAGTTCCTACAATGAGCAGTTCTTC.

There are many counts of this clonotype. The chain couples TRBV12-3 or TRBV12-4 to TRBJ2-2, with D possibly matching TRBD1 (6 bases). The CDR3 totals 19 residues. Trimming shortened V by 3 bases and J by 3 bases, and 23 bases separated the two germline ends. CDR3 nucleotide sequence: TGTGCCAGCAGTTTTCAAGGGACAACGAGGTACGGAGACACCGGGGAGCTGTTTTTT. It specifies CASSFQGTTRYGDTGELFF.

The chain combines TRBV7-3 with TRBJ2-1, with unresolved D. Germline V lookup: CDR1 SGHTA, CDR2 FQGTGA. V shed 1 base and J shed 6 bases, with 13 bases lying between them. The CDR3 runs 15 residues. As DNA, the CDR3 is TGTGCCAGCAGCTTAAGTCCGGGTCCCCCCAATGAGCAGTTCTTC. Translation: CASSLSPGPPNEQFF.

This clonotype was counted only a few times. The rearrangement uses TRBV29-1 and TRBJ2-2, with D maybe TRBD1 (6 bases). V was pared by 7 bases and J by 1 base, with 13 bases between. Germline V gene data show CDR1 as SQVTM and CDR2 as ANQGSEA. CDR3 length: 14 residues. CDR3 loop: CSARGHLNTGELFF. The CDR3 DNA reads as TGCAGCGCTCGGGGACATTTGAACACCGGGGAGCTGTTTTTT.

The CDR3 here is CASSIQTGGYEQFF. CDR3 DNA: TGTGCCAGTAGTATCCAGACAGGGGGCTATGAGCAGTTCTTC. V and J are TRBV19 and TRBJ2-1, with 10 bases identical to TRBD1. This CDR3 contains 14 residues. V was clipped by 3 bases and J by 8 bases; unmatched bases: 4. CDR1 is LNHDA and CDR2 is SQIVND in the germline V gene (reference sequence). The whole variable domain, filled in from reference TRBV19 and TRBJ2-1, reads DGGITQSPKYLFRKEGQNVTLSCEQNLNHDAMYWYRQDPGQGLRLIYYSQIVNDFQKGDIAEGYSVSREKKESFPLTVTSAQKNPTAFYLCASSIQTGGYEQFFGPGTRLTVL.

The table lists this clonotype with a few counts. The genes are TRBV6-2 or TRBV6-3 and TRBJ2-1; 7 nucleotides agree with TRBD2. Germline V lookup: CDR1 MNHEY, CDR2 SVGEGT. The length of the CDR3 is 14 residues. The V gene end was trimmed by 7 bases and the J gene end by 2 bases; junction bases not matched to a gene: 5. CDR3 sequence reads: CASNGGRAYNEQFF. DNA for the CDR3: TGTGCCAGCAATGGGGGGAGGGCCTACAATGAGCAGTTCTTC.

This clonotype appeared many times. The CDR3 spells CASRLAGNTGELFF. DNA of the CDR3: TGCGCCAGTCGACTAGCGGGGAACACCGGGGAGCTGTTTTTT. The V gene is TRBV5-1, the J gene TRBJ2-2; TRBD2 aligns across 10 bases. Germline CDR1 and CDR2: SGHRS and YFSETQ. V was clipped by 8 bases and J by 1 base; unmatched bases: 2. The CDR3 contains 14 residues.

The chain joins TRBV27 to TRBJ1-1; D ambiguous. Germline CDR1 and CDR2: MNHEY and SMNVEV (reference sequence). Trimming took 10 bases from V and 1 from J, leaving 13 bases between them. CDR3 length: 13 residues. The CDR3 coding sequence is TGTGCCACCTGCGGGGAGGGGAACACTGAAGCTTTCTTT. It specifies CATCGEGNTEAFF.

In this sample, this clonotype turned up many times. The chain couples TRBV14 to TRBJ1-1, with D possibly matching TRBD1 (5 bases). V dropped 1 base and J dropped 0 bases, with 15 bases sitting between them. The CDR3 runs to 17 residues. Germline V gives CDR1 SGHDN, CDR2 FVKESK. CDR3 bases: TGTGCCAGCAGCCAAGTCGAGTCTTGGGGGTTGAACACTGAAGCTTTCTTT. It specifies CASSQVESWGLNTEAFF.

This clonotype has just a few counts. The chain employs TRBV7-2 and TRBJ2-7; TRBD2 might be the D (5 bases). The CDR3 is 13 residues long. V dropped 4 bases and J dropped 5 bases, with 12 bases sitting between them. Germline V CDR1 and CDR2: SGHTA, FQGNSA. The CDR3 nucleotides are TGTGCCAGCAGCTCAGAAGTGGGAGACGAGCAGTACTTC. This sequence encodes CASSSEVGDEQYF.

By sample share, this clonotype is medium-sized. V gene TRBV7-2 combines with J gene TRBJ1-3; no reliable D call. V shed 5 bases and J shed 5 bases, with 16 bases lying between them. The germline gives CDR1 SGHTA, CDR2 FQGNSA. The CDR3 is 15 amino acids. CDR3 region: CASSPPGKRRNTIYF. The CDR3 DNA reads as TGTGCCAGCAGCCCACCGGGGAAGAGGAGAAACACCATATATTTT.

There are many counts of this clonotype. The rearrangement joins TRBV12-3 or TRBV12-4 to TRBJ2-3; 9 positions agree with TRBD2. Trimming took 6 bases from V and 4 from J; bases not matched to a gene: 5. The CDR3 covers 14 residues. In nucleotides, the CDR3 is TGTGCCAGCAGATGGACTAGCGACGCAGATACGCAGTATTTT. Translation: CASRWTSDADTQYF.

The table lists this clonotype with many counts. V gene TRBV7-3 combines with J gene TRBJ2-3; 7 bases are shared with TRBD1. The CDR3 covers 15 residues. Germline CDR1 is SGHTA and CDR2 is FQGTGA. The V and J ends lost 1 base and 6 bases, in that order; junction bases with no gene match: 7. This CDR3 is CASSLIPGGIDTQYF. The DNA of the CDR3 is TGTGCCAGCAGCTTAATCCCAGGGGGTATTGATACGCAGTATTTT. Full variable domain (remainder filled in from reference TRBV7-3 and TRBJ2-3): GAGVSQTPSNKVTEKGKYVELRCDPISGHTALYWYRQSLGQGPEFLIYFQGTGAADDSGLPNDRFFAVRPEGSVSTLKIQRTERGDSAVYLCASSLIPGGIDTQYFGPGTRLTVL.

This clonotype occurred many times. The gene calls are TRBV7-2 and TRBJ1-5; D gene unclear. Per the germline V gene, CDR1 is SGHTA and CDR2 is FQGNSA. The CDR3 contains 15 residues. V was clipped by 5 bases and J by 2 bases, with 13 bases between them. This CDR3 is CASSQARRGNQPQHF. The CDR3, as DNA: TGTGCCAGCAGCCAAGCGCGCCGGGGCAATCAGCCCCAGCATTTT.

The CDR3 nucleotides are TGTGCCAGCAGTGAAGCGGGCGGGAGGATCTACAATGAGCAGTTCTTC. This encodes CASSEAGGRIYNEQFF. This rearrangement joins TRBV6-1 to TRBJ2-1; 8 bases line up with TRBD2. Trimming cost V 0 bases and J 3 bases; bases outside gene matches: 4. The length of the CDR3 is 16 residues. The V gene's germline CDR1 is MNHNS and CDR2 SASEGT.

This clonotype has only one observation. J is TRBJ1-4 and V is TRBV15, with TRBD1 identical over 10 bases. Germline assignment: CDR1 LNHNV and CDR2 YYDKDF (reference sequence). V lost 0 bases and J lost 8; bases outside the gene matches: 6. The CDR3 spans 16 residues. The CDR3 region is CATSRDPGTGAEKLFF. The CDR3 coding sequence is TGTGCCACCAGCAGAGATCCGGGGACAGGGGCCGAAAAACTGTTTTTT.

The sample holds many counts of this clonotype. The CDR3 loop reads CSVDRSGELFF. CDR3 sequence (DNA): TGCAGCGTTGACAGGTCCGGGGAGCTGTTTTTT. The J gene is TRBJ2-2, the V gene TRBV29-1; no clear D gene. CDR1 and CDR2 from the germline V gene are SQVTM and ANQGSEA. Trimming left V 3 bases short and J 6 bases short, with 5 bases between. The CDR3 is made up of 11 amino acids.

This clonotype appeared many times. The J gene is TRBJ2-7, the V gene TRBV5-1; possibly TRBD1 or TRBD2 for D (5 bases each). The CDR3 is 13 amino acids. Germline values: CDR1 SGHRS, CDR2 YFSETQ. The V end was cut by 3 bases, the J end by 6 bases, with 13 bases between. In nucleotides, the CDR3 is TGCGCCAGCAGCTCCGGGGCCTCCGGCGAGCAGTACTTC. This codes for CASSSGASGEQYF.

Many counts were recorded for this clonotype. CDR3 nucleotides: TGTGCCAGCAGTTTCCGGGGCTACGAGCAGTACGTC. Translating it yields CASSFRGYEQYV. The rearrangement uses TRBV28 and TRBJ2-7; maybe TRBD2 (5 bases). Looked up from germline, CDR1 is MDHEN and CDR2 is SYDVKM. Trimming shortened V by 3 bases and J by 3 bases, and 6 bases separated the two germline ends. The CDR3 spans 12 residues.

The chain links TRBV6-1 to TRBJ2-2; 7 bases align to TRBD1. The germline gives CDR1 MNHNS, CDR2 SASEGT. The CDR3 covers 19 residues. V lost 4 bases and J lost 4; bases outside the gene matches: 18. The CDR3 bases are TGTGCCAGCAGTGTCCAACTGGGACAGAGGGTTAGGATCACCGGGGAGCTGTTTTTT. It encodes CASSVQLGQRVRITGELFF.

This chain links TRBV29-1 with TRBJ2-5, with 7 nucleotides matching TRBD2. Germline loops: CDR1 SQVTM, CDR2 ANQGSEA. V gave up 7 bases and J gave up 4 bases; unmatched junction bases: 9. This CDR3 spans 13 amino acids. CDR3 loop: CSGRTSVVETQYF. The DNA of the CDR3 is TGCAGCGGGCGGACTAGTGTGGTAGAGACCCAGTACTTC. Full variable domain (remainder filled in from reference TRBV29-1 and TRBJ2-5): SAVISQKPSRDICQRGTSLTIQCQVDSQVTMMFWYRQQPGQSLTLIATANQGSEATYESGFVIDKFPISRPNLTFSTLTVSNMSPEDSSIYLCSGRTSVVETQYFGPGTRLLVL.

This clonotype was recorded at least ten times. The chain is built from TRBV19 and TRBJ1-4, with D uncertain. Germline V gene lookup returns CDR1 LNHDA and CDR2 SQIVND (reference sequence). Trimming removed 3 bases at V and 0 bases at J, with 8 bases between. The CDR3 extends over 15 amino acids. The CDR3 sequence: CASSMVSATNEKLFF. In DNA form, the CDR3 reads TGTGCCAGTAGTATGGTATCAGCAACTAATGAAAAACTGTTTTTT. The whole variable domain, remainder taken from reference TRBV19 and TRBJ1-4, is DGGITQSPKYLFRKEGQNVTLSCEQNLNHDAMYWYRQDPGQGLRLIYYSQIVNDFQKGDIAEGYSVSREKKESFPLTVTSAQKNPTAFYLCASSMVSATNEKLFFGSGTQLSVL.